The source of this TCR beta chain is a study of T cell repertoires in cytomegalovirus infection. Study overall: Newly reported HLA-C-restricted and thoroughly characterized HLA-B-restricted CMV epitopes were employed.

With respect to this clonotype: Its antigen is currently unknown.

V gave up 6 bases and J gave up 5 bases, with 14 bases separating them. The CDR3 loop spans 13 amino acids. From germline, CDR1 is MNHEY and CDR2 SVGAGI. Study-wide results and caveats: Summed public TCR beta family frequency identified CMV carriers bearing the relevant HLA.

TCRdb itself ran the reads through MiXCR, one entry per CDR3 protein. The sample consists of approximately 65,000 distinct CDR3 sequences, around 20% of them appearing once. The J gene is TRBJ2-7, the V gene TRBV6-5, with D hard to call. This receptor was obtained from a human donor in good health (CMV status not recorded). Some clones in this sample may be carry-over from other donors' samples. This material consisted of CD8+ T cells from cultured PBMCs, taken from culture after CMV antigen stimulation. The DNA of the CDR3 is TGTGCCAGCAGCCCAACGGCTACGGACGAGCAGTACTTC. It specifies CASSPTATDEQYF.